The present entry profiles one T cell receptor beta chain with its context. This record belongs to a study of blood T cell repertoires in COVID-19. Study at large: COVID-19 samples from acute and convalescent phases originated in the United States, Italy and Spain. T cells, B-cell-depleted T cells, or PBMCs provided the cDNA or gDNA that served as material.

With 5 bases clipped from V and 0 bases from J, the junction kept 2 bases outside the gene matches. The CDR3 has 15 residues. CDR1 and CDR2 (germline): KGHDR, SFDVKD. The authors' processing: Estimates of nucleated cell counts were drawn from the amplification of reference gene primers. Sequencing used immunoSEQ multiplex PCR; TCRdb keeps in-frame clones, though not all of them. For V, J and clone size, that table is used; D and trimming come from the DNA. The sample holds about 200,000 clones; roughly 85% are singletons and the top ten take 20% to 25%. Material: peripheral blood. The receptor was derived from a man aged 55 to 69 with active or convalescent COVID-19. The chain recombines TRBV24-1 with TRBJ2-2; TRBD2 matches 7 bases. CDR3 sequence: CATSGGLANTGELFF. The CDR3 coding sequence is TGTGCCACCAGTGGTGGACTAGCGAACACCGGGGAGCTGTTTTTT.